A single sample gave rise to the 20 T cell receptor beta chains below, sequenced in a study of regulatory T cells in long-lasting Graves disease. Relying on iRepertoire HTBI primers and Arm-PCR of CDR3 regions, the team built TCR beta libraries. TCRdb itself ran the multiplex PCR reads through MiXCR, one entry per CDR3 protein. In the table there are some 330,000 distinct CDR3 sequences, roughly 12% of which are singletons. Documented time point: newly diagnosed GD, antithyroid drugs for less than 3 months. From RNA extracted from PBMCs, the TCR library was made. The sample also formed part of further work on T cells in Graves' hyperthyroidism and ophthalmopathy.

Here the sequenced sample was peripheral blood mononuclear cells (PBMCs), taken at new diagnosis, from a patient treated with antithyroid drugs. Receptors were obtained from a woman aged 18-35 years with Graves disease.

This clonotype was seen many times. The DNA of the CDR3 is TGTGCCAGCAGTGAACCGGGGGAGATCGCTGAAGCTTTCTTT. Encoded protein: CASSEPGEIAEAFF. This sequence joins TRBV6-1 and TRBJ1-1; possibly TRBD1 for D (5 bases). The germline V and J ends were trimmed by 2 bases and 6 bases, with 13 bases remaining between them. This CDR3 is built from 14 residues. Germline CDR1 MNHNS, CDR2 SASEGT.

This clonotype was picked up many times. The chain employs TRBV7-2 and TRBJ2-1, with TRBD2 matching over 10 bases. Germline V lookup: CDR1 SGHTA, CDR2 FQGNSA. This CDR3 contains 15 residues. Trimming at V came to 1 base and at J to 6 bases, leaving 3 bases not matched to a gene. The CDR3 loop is CASSLEAGGFNEQFF. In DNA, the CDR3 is TGTGCCAGCAGCTTAGAAGCGGGGGGGTTCAATGAGCAGTTCTTC. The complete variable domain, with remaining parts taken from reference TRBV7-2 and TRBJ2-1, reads GAGVSQSPSNKVTEKGKDVELRCDPISGHTALYWYRQSLGQGLEFLIYFQGNSAPDKSGLPSDRFSAERTGGSVSTLTIQRTQQEDSAVYLCASSLEAGGFNEQFFGPGTRLTVL.

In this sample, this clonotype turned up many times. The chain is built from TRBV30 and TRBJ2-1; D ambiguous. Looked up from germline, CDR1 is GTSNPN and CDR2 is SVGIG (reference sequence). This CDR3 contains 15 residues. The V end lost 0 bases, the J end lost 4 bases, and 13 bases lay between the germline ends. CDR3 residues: CAWSVGVRDYNEQFF. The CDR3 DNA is TGTGCCTGGAGTGTTGGGGTGCGTGATTACAATGAGCAGTTCTTC.

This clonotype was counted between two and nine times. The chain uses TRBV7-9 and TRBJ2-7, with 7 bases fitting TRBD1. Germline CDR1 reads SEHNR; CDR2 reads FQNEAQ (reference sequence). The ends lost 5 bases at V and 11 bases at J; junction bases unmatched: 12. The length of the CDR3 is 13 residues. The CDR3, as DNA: TGTGCCAGCAGCCTACGGGACAGCTACATCGAGTACGTC. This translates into CASSLRDSYIEYV.

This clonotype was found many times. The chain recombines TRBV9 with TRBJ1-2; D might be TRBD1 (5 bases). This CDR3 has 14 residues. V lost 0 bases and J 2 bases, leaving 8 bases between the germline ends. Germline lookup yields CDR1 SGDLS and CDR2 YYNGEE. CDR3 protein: CASSVDWGNYGYTF. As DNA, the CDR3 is TGTGCCAGCAGCGTAGATTGGGGGAACTATGGCTACACCTTC. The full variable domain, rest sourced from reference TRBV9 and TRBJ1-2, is DSGVTQTPKHLITATGQRVTLRCSPRSGDLSVYWYQQSLDQGLQFLIQYYNGEERAKGNILERFSAQQFPDLHSELNLSSLELGDSALYFCASSVDWGNYGYTFGSGTRLTVV.

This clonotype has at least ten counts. The chain's CDR3 is CASSQRDSGNTIYF. The DNA for the CDR3 is TGTGCCAGCAGCCAGCGGGACTCTGGAAACACCATATATTTT. V usage is TRBV12-3 or TRBV12-4 and J usage is TRBJ1-3; D call uncertain. There are 14 residues in the CDR3. With 6 bases removed from V and 0 bases from J, the gap between germline ends came to 9 bases.

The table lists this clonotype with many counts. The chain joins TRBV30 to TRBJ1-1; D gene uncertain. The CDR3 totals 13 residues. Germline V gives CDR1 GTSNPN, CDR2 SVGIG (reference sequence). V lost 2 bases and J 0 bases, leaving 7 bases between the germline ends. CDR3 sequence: CAWSIIMNTEAFF. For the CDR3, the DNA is TGTGCCTGGAGTATTATCATGAACACTGAAGCTTTCTTT.

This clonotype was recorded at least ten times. CDR3 loop: CASSPQGDGYTF. CDR3 nucleotides: TGTGCCAGCTCACCACAAGGGGATGGCTACACCTTC. The chain recombines TRBV18 with TRBJ1-2; D might be TRBD1 (5 bases). CDR1 and CDR2 from the germline V gene are KGHSH and LQKENI. V was shortened by 1 base and J by 6 bases, with 6 bases between the two germline ends. CDR3 size: 12 residues.

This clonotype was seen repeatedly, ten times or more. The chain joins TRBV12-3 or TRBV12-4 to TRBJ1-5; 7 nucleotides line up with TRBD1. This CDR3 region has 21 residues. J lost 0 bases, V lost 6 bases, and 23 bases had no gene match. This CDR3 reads CASRIGTAPILNRYSNQPQHF. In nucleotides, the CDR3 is TGTGCCAGCAGAATAGGGACAGCACCGATCTTGAATCGTTATAGCAATCAGCCCCAGCATTTT.

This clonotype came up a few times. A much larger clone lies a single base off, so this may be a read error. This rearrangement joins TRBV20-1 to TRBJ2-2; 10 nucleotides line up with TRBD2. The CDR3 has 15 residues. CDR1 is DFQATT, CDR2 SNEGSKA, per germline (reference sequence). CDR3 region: CSARGLAGDTGELVF. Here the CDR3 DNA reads TGCAGTGCTAGAGGGCTAGCGGGAGACACCGGGGAGCTGGTTTTT.

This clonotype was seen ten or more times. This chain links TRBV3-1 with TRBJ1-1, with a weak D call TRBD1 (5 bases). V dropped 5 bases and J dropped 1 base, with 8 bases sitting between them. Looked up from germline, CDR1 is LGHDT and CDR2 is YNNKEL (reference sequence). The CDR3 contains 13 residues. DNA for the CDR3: TGTGCCAGCAGCTCGACAGCGAACACTGAAGCTTTCTTT. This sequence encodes CASSSTANTEAFF.

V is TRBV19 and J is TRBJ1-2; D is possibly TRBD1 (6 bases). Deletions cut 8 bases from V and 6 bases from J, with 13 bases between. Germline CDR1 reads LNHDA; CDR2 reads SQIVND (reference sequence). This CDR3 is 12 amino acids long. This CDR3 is CASARGADGYTF. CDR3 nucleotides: TGTGCCAGTGCCAGGGGCGCGGATGGCTACACCTTC.

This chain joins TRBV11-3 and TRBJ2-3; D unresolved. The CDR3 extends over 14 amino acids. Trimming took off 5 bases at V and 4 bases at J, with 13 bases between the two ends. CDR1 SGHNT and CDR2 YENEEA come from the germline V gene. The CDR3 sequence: CASSPNRVADTQYF. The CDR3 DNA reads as TGTGCCAGCAGCCCGAACCGGGTCGCAGATACGCAGTATTTT.

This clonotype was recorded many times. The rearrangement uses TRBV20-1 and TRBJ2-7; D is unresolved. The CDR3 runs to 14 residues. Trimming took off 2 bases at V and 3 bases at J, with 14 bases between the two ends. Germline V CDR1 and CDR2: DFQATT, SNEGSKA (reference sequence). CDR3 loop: CSARPSIPGYEQYF. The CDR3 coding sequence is TGCAGTGCTAGACCCTCAATACCGGGCTACGAGCAGTACTTC.

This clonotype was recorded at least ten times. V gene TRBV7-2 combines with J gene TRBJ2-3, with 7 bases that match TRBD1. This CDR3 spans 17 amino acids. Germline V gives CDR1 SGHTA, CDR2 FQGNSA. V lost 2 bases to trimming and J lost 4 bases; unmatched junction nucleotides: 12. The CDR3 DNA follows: TGTGCCAGCAGCTTAATATGGGTACAGGGGCTCTCAGATACGCAGTATTTT. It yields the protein CASSLIWVQGLSDTQYF.

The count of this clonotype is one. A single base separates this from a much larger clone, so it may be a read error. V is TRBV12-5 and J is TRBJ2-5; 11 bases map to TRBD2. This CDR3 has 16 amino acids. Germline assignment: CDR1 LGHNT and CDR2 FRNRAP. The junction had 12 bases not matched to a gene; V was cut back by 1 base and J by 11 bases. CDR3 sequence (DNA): TGTGCTAGTGGTTTGGCCGGGACTAGCGGAGGGGGGGAGCAGTACTTC. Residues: CASGLAGTSGGGEQYF.

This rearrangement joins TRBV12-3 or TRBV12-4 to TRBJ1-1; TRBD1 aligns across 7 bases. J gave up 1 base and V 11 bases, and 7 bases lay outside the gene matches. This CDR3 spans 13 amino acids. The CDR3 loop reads CAARQGGNTEAFF. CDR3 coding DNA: TGTGCCGCCAGACAGGGCGGGAACACTGAAGCTTTCTTT.

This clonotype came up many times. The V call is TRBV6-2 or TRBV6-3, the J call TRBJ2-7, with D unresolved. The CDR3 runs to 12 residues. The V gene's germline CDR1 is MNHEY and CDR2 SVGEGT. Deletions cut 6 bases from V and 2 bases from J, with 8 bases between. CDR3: CASREHPYEQYF. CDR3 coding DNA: TGTGCCAGCAGGGAACACCCCTACGAGCAGTACTTC.

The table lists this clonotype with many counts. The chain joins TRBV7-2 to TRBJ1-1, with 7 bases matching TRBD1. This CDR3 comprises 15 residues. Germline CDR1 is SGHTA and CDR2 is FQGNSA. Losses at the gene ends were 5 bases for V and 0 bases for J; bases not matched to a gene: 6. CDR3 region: CASSAQTGLNTEAFF. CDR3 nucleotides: TGTGCCAGCAGCGCACAGACAGGGTTGAACACTGAAGCTTTCTTT.

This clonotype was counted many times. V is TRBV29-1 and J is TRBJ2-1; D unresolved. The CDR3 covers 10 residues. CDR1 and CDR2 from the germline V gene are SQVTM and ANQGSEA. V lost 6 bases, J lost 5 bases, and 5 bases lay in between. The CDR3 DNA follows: TGCAGCGTGATGGACAATGAGCAGTTCTTC. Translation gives CSVMDNEQFF.